The 32 T cell receptor beta chains reported below all come from one sample, sequenced in a study of T cell responses to AZD1222 COVID-19 vaccine. Here immunoSEQ multiplex PCR was the method, and the copy in TCRdb shows in-frame clones only, minus some. Of tens of thousands of clones detected, roughly 84% appear once; the ten largest clones hold approximately 22%. Sequenced here: peripheral blood, sampled on day 0 of MenACWY control vaccination. The receptors were sampled from an adult in good health.

Note on this clone: Distinct nucleotide sequences in the sample also encode this CDR3. V and J are TRBV5-1 and TRBJ2-7, with unresolved D. Germline V gene sequence: CDR1 SGHRS, CDR2 YFSETQ. The CDR3 sequence is 14 residues long. V was pared by 4 bases and J by 2 bases, with 13 bases between. In DNA form, the CDR3 reads TGCGCCAGCAGCCTGATCGTGTCCCCCTACGAGCAGTACTTC. The encoded protein is CASSLIVSPYEQYF.

This chain connects TRBV20-1 to TRBJ2-2; a weak D match, TRBD2 (5 bases). V lost 6 bases and J lost 6, with 8 bases in between. The CDR3 is made up of 11 amino acids. The germline V gene encodes CDR1 DFQATT and CDR2 SNEGSKA (reference sequence). CDR3 sequence (DNA): TGCAGTGCCCGGGGAGCCGGGGAGCTGTTTTTT. Amino acid sequence: CSARGAGELFF.

This sequence joins TRBV3-1 (or the pseudogene TRBV3-2) and TRBJ1-6; D uncertain. Germline V CDR1 and CDR2: LGHDT, YNNKEL (reference sequence). V lost 1 base, J lost 7 bases, and 14 bases lay in between. The CDR3 has 16 residues. CDR3: CASSQARRIWNSPLHF. CDR3 nucleotides: TGTGCCAGCAGCCAAGCGAGGAGAATATGGAATTCACCCCTCCACTTT.

The CDR3 region is CASSELGLISNQPQHF. The CDR3 DNA reads TGTGCCAGCAGTGAATTAGGGTTGATTAGCAATCAGCCCCAGCATTTT. The chain uses TRBV6-1 and TRBJ1-5; D remains unclear. CDR3 length equals 16 residues. Germline loops: CDR1 MNHNS, CDR2 SASEGT. V lost 2 bases, J lost 0 bases, and 11 bases lay in between.

CDR3 residues: CASSLGDFQPQHF. The DNA of the CDR3 is TGTGCCAGCAGTTTAGGGGATTTTCAGCCCCAGCATTTT. The chain recombines TRBV12-3 or TRBV12-4 with TRBJ1-5; D gene ambiguous. V lost 1 base and J 6 bases, leaving 7 bases between the germline ends. This CDR3 comprises 13 residues.

The chain couples TRBV5-1 to TRBJ2-5, with D uncertain. This CDR3 spans 12 amino acids. Germline V gene lookup returns CDR1 SGHRS and CDR2 YFSETQ. The V gene lost 0 bases and the J gene lost 4 bases, with 4 bases spanning the gap. The CDR3 loop is CASSLDLETQYF. DNA of the CDR3: TGCGCCAGCAGCTTGGATCTAGAGACCCAGTACTTC.

This sequence joins TRBV18 and TRBJ1-3; possible D gene TRBD1, 6 bases. V was trimmed by 3 bases and J by 0 bases, leaving 12 bases between them. Germline CDR1 is KGHSH and CDR2 is LQKENI. The CDR3 covers 16 residues. CDR3 protein: CASSPSQGLSGNTIYF. CDR3 nucleotide sequence: TGTGCCAGCTCACCCTCACAGGGTCTCTCTGGAAACACCATATATTTT.

The table lists this clone with a few counts. This chain uses TRBV19 with TRBJ1-5; the match to TRBD1 covers 12 bases. With 6 bases clipped from V and 2 bases from J, the junction kept 17 bases outside the gene matches. The CDR3 sequence is 20 residues long. Germline values: CDR1 LNHDA, CDR2 SQIVND (reference sequence). CDR3 sequence reads: CASSQRAGTGGARRNQPQHF. CDR3 sequence (DNA): TGTGCCAGTAGCCAACGCGCGGGGACAGGGGGCGCGAGGCGCAATCAGCCCCAGCATTTT.

The CDR3 DNA is TGTGCCTGGAGTGTGACTTACGGCGATACGCAGTATTTT. As protein: CAWSVTYGDTQYF. The chain is built from TRBV30 and TRBJ2-3; D uncertain. With 0 bases removed from V and 6 bases from J, the gap between germline ends came to 10 bases. Looked up from germline, CDR1 is GTSNPN and CDR2 is SVGIG (reference sequence). CDR3 length: 13 residues.

The chain uses TRBV15 and TRBJ2-1; tentatively, D is TRBD1 (5 bases). V lost 6 bases, J lost 3 bases, and 9 bases lay in between. The germline CDR1 and CDR2 sequences are LNHNV and YYDKDF (reference sequence). There are 13 residues in the CDR3. CDR3 DNA: TGTGCCACCAGACAGGTGGACTACAATGAGCAGTTCTTC. It yields the protein CATRQVDYNEQFF.

The gene calls are TRBV6-2 or TRBV6-3 and TRBJ1-5; D gene ambiguous. Germline values: CDR1 MNHEY, CDR2 SVGEGT. The CDR3 consists of 15 residues. Trimming shortened V by 4 bases and J by 0 bases, and 10 bases separated the two germline ends. CDR3 region: CASSLDVISNQPQHF. CDR3 nucleotide sequence: TGTGCCAGCAGTTTGGACGTTATTAGCAATCAGCCCCAGCATTTT.

The chain recombines TRBV19 with TRBJ1-6; 7 nucleotides agree with TRBD1. CDR1 is LNHDA, CDR2 SQIVND, per germline (reference sequence). CDR3 length: 15 amino acids. The junction had 11 bases not matched to a gene; V was cut back by 7 bases and J by 8 bases. The CDR3 region is CASTSSETGYSPLHF. The CDR3 nucleotides read TGTGCCAGTACATCGTCCGAGACAGGGTATTCACCCCTCCACTTT.

The chain recombines TRBV21-1 with TRBJ1-2; the D call in the table, TRBD1, was not verified against the DNA. TRBV21-1 is annotated as a pseudogene. This CDR3 has 14 amino acids. The CDR3 loop is CASSKKTVDYGYTF. The CDR3 DNA is TGTGCCAGCAGCAAAAAGACAGTGGACTATGGCTACACCTTC.

The gene calls are TRBV9 and TRBJ2-2; D gene ambiguous. Germline values: CDR1 SGDLS, CDR2 YYNGEE. The CDR3 is 12 residues long. V was clipped by 0 bases and J by 7 bases, with 4 bases between them. The DNA of the CDR3 is TGTGCCAGCAGCGTAGGCGGCGGGGAGCTGTTTTTT. Translated, it gives CASSVGGGELFF.

The chain couples TRBV3-1 (or the pseudogene TRBV3-2) to TRBJ2-5, with D possibly matching TRBD1 (5 bases). The CDR3 runs to 14 residues. Trimming took off 4 bases at V and 5 bases at J, with 14 bases between the two ends. Germline assignment: CDR1 LGHDT and CDR2 YNNKEL (reference sequence). The chain's CDR3 is CASSRAQGRETQYF. The CDR3 DNA reads TGTGCCAGCAGCCGCGCCCAGGGAAGGGAGACCCAGTACTTC.

V usage is TRBV7-9 and J usage is TRBJ1-1; D not certain. The V and J ends lost 2 bases and 5 bases respectively, with 15 bases between them. Germline CDR1 reads SEHNR; CDR2 reads FQNEAQ (reference sequence). The CDR3 consists of 15 residues. CDR3 DNA: TGTGCCAGCAGCTTATTCGTCGGGGTTTGGACTGAAGCTTTCTTT. Its protein is CASSLFVGVWTEAFF. The variable domain in full, with the rest retrieved from reference TRBV7-9 and TRBJ1-1, is DTGVSQNPRHKITKRGQNVTFRCDPISEHNRLYWYRQTLGQGPEFLTYFQNEAQLEKSRLLSDRFSAERPKGSFSTLEIQRTEQGDSAMYLCASSLFVGVWTEAFFGQGTRLTVV.

The chain has TRBV30 and TRBJ2-6, with 7 bases lining up with TRBD1. V was clipped by 8 bases and J by 5 bases; unmatched bases: 15. This CDR3 contains 16 residues. Germline values: CDR1 GTSNPN, CDR2 SVGIG (reference sequence). In DNA, the CDR3 is TGTGCCGCCCAGGACAGCGCACAGGGGTGGGCCAACGTCCTGACTTTC. Translation gives CAAQDSAQGWANVLTF.

The chain has TRBV18 and TRBJ2-7; D is perhaps TRBD2 (6 bases). Trimming stripped 0 bases from V and 0 bases from J, with 9 bases between. The germline V gene encodes CDR1 KGHSH and CDR2 LQKENI. CDR3 length: 15 amino acids. CDR3 nucleotides: TGTGCCAGCTCACCACCAGGGACTGGCTCCTACGAGCAGTACTTC. This encodes CASSPPGTGSYEQYF.

This clone has a handful of counts. V is TRBV28 and J is TRBJ2-7; TRBD1 aligns across 7 bases. CDR1 and CDR2 (germline): MDHEN, SYDVKM. CDR3 length equals 17 residues. The V gene end was trimmed by 4 bases and the J gene end by 5 bases; junction bases not matched to a gene: 17. The CDR3 region is CASSSIRGSGGDHEQYF. In DNA, the CDR3 is TGTGCCAGCAGTTCCATCAGGGGGTCAGGGGGAGACCACGAGCAGTACTTC.

The rearrangement uses TRBV10-3 and TRBJ2-2; TRBD1 matches 11 bases. CDR1 ENHRY and CDR2 SYGVKD come from the germline V gene. This CDR3 has 16 amino acids. V lost 3 bases, J lost 5 bases, and 5 bases stayed unmatched. CDR3 in DNA: TGTGCCATCAGTGAAGGGGGGACAGGGGGTACCGGGGAGCTGTTTTTT. Its translation: CAISEGGTGGTGELFF.

This sequence joins TRBV12-3 or TRBV12-4 and TRBJ1-5; D is unclear. CDR3 length equals 13 residues. V was cut by 3 bases and J by 7 bases, with 10 bases left in between. In nucleotides, the CDR3 is TGTGCCAGCAGTTTGTGGGTTAGCCAGCCCCAGCATTTT. Amino acids: CASSLWVSQPQHF.

The chain couples TRBV14 to TRBJ1-2; unclear D gene. The CDR3 has 13 amino acids. Germline V gives CDR1 SGHDN, CDR2 FVKESK. The ends were cut back, 1 base at V and 5 bases at J, with 8 bases in the middle. The DNA for the CDR3 is TGTGCCAGCAGCCAAGGGATCATGTATGGCTACACCTTC. Amino acid sequence: CASSQGIMYGYTF.

The V and J genes are TRBV2 and TRBJ1-2; no firm D call. Per germline, CDR1 SNHLY and CDR2 FYNNEI. Trimming shortened V by 3 bases and J by 0 bases, and 5 bases separated the two germline ends. The CDR3 is 13 amino acids. The CDR3 loop is CASSEETNYGYTF. CDR3 nucleotide sequence: TGTGCCAGCAGTGAGGAGACTAACTATGGCTACACCTTC.

V usage is TRBV7-9 and J usage is TRBJ2-1, with a tentative D call TRBD2 (6 bases). Trimming took 4 bases from V and 4 from J, leaving 20 bases between them. CDR3 length: 17 residues. Germline V lookup: CDR1 SEHNR, CDR2 FQNEAQ (reference sequence). CDR3 nucleotide sequence: TGTGCCAGCAGCTCCGGTATGGGGGGTTACCGATACAATGAGCAGTTCTTC. It codes for CASSSGMGGYRYNEQFF.

This chain links TRBV7-9 with TRBJ2-7; 8 bases agree with TRBD1. This CDR3 contains 14 residues. V lost 2 bases to trimming and J lost 5 bases; unmatched junction nucleotides: 5. Germline V lookup: CDR1 SEHNR, CDR2 FQNEAQ (reference sequence). The CDR3 protein is CASSLLSRGHEQYF. The DNA of the CDR3 is TGTGCCAGCAGCTTACTTAGCAGGGGGCACGAGCAGTACTTC.

V usage is TRBV6-2 or TRBV6-3 and J usage is TRBJ1-5; TRBD1 is a possible D gene (5 bases). CDR3 length: 15 amino acids. Between the trimmed V and J ends, which lost 2 bases and 1 base, there was a span of 9 bases. The germline V gene encodes CDR1 MNHEY and CDR2 SVGEGT. CDR3 nucleotide sequence: TGTGCCAGCAGTTACGGGGGTAGCAGCAATCAGCCCCAGCATTTT. Its translation: CASSYGGSSNQPQHF.

This rearrangement joins TRBV19 to TRBJ1-2; D is undetermined. The CDR3 spans 13 residues. V was clipped by 1 base and J by 8 bases, with 11 bases between them. Germline CDR1 is LNHDA and CDR2 is SQIVND (reference sequence). This CDR3 is CASSIVGERGYTF. The CDR3 DNA reads as TGTGCCAGTAGTATAGTTGGGGAACGGGGCTACACCTTC.

The rearrangement joins TRBV4-1 to TRBJ2-5; maybe TRBD2 (6 bases). The V end lost 4 bases, the J end lost 2 bases, and 14 bases lay between the germline ends. Per the germline V gene, CDR1 is MGHRA and CDR2 is YSYEKL. The CDR3 is 15 residues long. This chain's CDR3 is CASSPGGAAQETQYF. In nucleotides, the CDR3 is TGCGCCAGCAGCCCGGGCGGGGCGGCACAAGAGACCCAGTACTTC.

CDR3 in amino acids: CASRGQGARGYTF. CDR3 DNA sequence: TGTGCCAGCAGGGGACAGGGGGCGCGGGGCTACACCTTC. The chain joins TRBV2 to TRBJ1-2, with 12 bases matching TRBD1. The ends lost 6 bases at V and 8 bases at J; junction bases unmatched: 4. This CDR3 has 13 residues. CDR1 is SNHLY, CDR2 FYNNEI, per germline.

This chain joins TRBV30 and TRBJ2-3; D ambiguous. The CDR3 has 12 amino acids. Germline assignment: CDR1 GTSNPN and CDR2 SVGIG (reference sequence). V lost 6 bases, J lost 0 bases, and 7 bases lay in between. The CDR3 sequence: CACKGSTDTQYF. Here the CDR3 DNA reads TGTGCCTGTAAAGGGAGCACAGATACGCAGTATTTT.

This clone showed up just once. The V gene is TRBV11-2, the J gene TRBJ1-1; D unclear. From germline, CDR1 is SGHAT and CDR2 FQNNGV. V lost 7 bases and J lost 5, with 17 bases in between. The CDR3 runs 14 residues. The CDR3 loop is CASILNGWGTEAFF. The CDR3 bases are TGTGCCAGCATCCTTAACGGTTGGGGTACTGAAGCTTTCTTT.

Remarks on this clone: At one of its ends the junction is not consistent with the germline gene, which may arise from a read error. Different DNA sequences within this sample yield the same CDR3. The gene calls are TRBV12-5 and TRBJ2-1; perhaps TRBD2 as D (5 bases). Germline CDR1 LGHNT, CDR2 FRNRAP. The CDR3 runs 14 residues. CDR3 sequence (DNA): TGTGCTAGCGGTTCTGGTGCCCGGACTCTCCAGCAGTTCTTC. Translating it yields CASGSGARTLQQFF. Full variable domain (remainder filled in from reference TRBV12-5 and TRBJ2-1): DARVTQTPRHKVTEMGQEVTMRCQPILGHNTVFWYRQTMMQGLELLAYFRNRAPLDDSGMPKDRFSAEMPDATLATLKIQPSEPRDSAVYFCASGSGARTLQQFFGPGTRLTVL.